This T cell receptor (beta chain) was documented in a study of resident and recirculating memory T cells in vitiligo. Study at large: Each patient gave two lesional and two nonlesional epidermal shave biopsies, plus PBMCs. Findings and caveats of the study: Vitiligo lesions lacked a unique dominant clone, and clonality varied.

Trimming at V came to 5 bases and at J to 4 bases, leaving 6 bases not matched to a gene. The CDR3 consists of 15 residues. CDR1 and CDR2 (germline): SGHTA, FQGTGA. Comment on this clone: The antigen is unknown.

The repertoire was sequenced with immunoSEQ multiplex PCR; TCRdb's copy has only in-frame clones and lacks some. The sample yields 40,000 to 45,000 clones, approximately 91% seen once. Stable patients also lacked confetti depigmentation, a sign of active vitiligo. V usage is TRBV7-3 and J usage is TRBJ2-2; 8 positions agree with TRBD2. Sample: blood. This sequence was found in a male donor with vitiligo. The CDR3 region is CASSPGGAGTGELFF. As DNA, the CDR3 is TGTGCCAGCAGCCCCGGGGGGGCGGGCACCGGGGAGCTGTTTTTT.